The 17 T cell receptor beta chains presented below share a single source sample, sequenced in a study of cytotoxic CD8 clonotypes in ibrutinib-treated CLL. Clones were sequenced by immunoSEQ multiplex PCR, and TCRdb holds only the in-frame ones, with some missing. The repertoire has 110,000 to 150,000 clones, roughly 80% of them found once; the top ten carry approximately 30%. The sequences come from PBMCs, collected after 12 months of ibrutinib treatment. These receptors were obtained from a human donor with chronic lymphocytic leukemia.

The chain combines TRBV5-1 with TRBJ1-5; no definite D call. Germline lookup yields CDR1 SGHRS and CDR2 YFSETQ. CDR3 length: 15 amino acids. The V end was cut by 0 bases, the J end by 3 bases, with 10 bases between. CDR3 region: CASSLVSGYNQPQHF. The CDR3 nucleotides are TGCGCCAGCAGCTTGGTTTCGGGGTACAATCAGCCCCAGCATTTT.

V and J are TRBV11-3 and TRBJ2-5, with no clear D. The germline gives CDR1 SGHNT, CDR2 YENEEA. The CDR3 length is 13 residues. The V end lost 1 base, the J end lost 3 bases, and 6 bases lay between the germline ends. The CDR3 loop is CASSLAVEETQYF. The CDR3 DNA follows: TGTGCCAGCAGCTTAGCTGTCGAAGAGACCCAGTACTTC. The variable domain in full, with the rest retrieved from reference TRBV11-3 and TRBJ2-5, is EAGVVQSPRYKIIEKKQPVAFWCNPISGHNTLYWYLQNLGQGPELLIRYENEEAVDDSQLPKDRFSAERLKGVDSTLKIQPAELGDSAVYLCASSLAVEETQYFGPGTRLLVL.

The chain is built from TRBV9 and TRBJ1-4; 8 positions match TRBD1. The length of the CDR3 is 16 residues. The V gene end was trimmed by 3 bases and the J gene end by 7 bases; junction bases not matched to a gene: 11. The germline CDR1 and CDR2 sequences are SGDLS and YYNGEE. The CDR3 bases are TGTGCCAGCAGCGCGACCGGACAGGGCTTTAGTGAAAAACTGTTTTTT. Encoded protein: CASSATGQGFSEKLFF.

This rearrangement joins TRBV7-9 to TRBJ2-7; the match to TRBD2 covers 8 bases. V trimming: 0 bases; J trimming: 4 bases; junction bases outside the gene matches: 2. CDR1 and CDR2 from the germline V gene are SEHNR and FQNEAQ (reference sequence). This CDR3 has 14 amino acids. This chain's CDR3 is CASSLAVAGYEQYF. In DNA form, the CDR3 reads TGTGCCAGCAGCTTAGCAGTAGCGGGATACGAGCAGTACTTC.

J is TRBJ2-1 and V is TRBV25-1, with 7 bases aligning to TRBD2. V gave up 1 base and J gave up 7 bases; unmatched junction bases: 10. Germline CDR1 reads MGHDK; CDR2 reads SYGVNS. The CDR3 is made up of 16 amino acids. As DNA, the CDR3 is TGTGCCAGCAGTGAATTTCGGGGGGATTGGGGGAATGAGCAGTTCTTC. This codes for CASSEFRGDWGNEQFF.

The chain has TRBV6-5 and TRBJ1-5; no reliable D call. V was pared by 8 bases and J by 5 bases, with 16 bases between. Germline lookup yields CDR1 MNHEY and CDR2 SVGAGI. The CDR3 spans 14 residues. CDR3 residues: CASRTYPTDQPQHF. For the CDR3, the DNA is TGTGCCAGCCGGACGTACCCAACGGATCAGCCCCAGCATTTT.

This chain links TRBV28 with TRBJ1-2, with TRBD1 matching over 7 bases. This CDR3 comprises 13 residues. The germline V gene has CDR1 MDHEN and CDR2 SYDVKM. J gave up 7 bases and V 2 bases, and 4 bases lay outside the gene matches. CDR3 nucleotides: TGTGCCAGCAGTTTAACCAGGGGGTTTGGCTACACCTTC. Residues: CASSLTRGFGYTF.

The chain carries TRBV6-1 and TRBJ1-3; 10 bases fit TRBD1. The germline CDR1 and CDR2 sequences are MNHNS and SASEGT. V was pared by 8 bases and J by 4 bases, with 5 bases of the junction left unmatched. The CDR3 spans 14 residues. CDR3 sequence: CASGTGAAGNTIYF. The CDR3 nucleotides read TGTGCCAGCGGGACAGGGGCCGCGGGAAACACCATATATTTT.

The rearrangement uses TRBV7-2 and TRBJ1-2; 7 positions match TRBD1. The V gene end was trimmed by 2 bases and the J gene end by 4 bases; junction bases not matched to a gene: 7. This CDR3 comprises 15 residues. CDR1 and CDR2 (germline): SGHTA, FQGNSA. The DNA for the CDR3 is TGTGCCAGCAGCTTAACACAGGGGCCGGGCTATGGCTACACCTTC. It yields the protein CASSLTQGPGYGYTF.

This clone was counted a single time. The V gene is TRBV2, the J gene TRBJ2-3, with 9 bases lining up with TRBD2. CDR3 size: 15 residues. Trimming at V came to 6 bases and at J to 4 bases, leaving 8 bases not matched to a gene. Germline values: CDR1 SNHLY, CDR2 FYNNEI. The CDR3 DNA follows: TGTGCCAGCAGGGCTAGCGGGGCCCCTTCAGATACGCAGTATTTT. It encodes CASRASGAPSDTQYF.

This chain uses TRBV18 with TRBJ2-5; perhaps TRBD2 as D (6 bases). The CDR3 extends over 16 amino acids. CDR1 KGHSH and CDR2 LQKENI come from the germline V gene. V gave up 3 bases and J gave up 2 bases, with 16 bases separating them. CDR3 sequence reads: CASSPNRDSAQETQYF. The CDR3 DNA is TGTGCCAGCTCACCGAACCGGGACTCAGCACAAGAGACCCAGTACTTC.

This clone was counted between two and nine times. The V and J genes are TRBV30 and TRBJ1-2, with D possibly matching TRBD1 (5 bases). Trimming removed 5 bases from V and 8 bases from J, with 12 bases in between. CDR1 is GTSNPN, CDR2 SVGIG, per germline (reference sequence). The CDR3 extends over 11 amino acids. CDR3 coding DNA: TGTGCCTGGTGGCAGGGTGTCGGCTACACCTTC. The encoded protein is CAWWQGVGYTF.

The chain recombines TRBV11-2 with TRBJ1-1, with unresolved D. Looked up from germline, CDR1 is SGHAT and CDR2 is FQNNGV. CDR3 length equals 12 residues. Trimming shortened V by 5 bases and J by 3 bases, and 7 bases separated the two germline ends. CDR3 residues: CASSPLHTEAFF. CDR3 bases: TGTGCCAGCAGCCCCCTTCACACTGAAGCTTTCTTT.

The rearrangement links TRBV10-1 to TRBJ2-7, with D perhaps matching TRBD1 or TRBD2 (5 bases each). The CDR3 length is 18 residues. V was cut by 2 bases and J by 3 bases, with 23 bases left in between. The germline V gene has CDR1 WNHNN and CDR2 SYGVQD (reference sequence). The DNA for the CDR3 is TGCGCCAGCAGTGAGCTCCTATCCCATTGGGGGATGTACTACGAGCAGTACTTC. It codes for CASSELLSHWGMYYEQYF.

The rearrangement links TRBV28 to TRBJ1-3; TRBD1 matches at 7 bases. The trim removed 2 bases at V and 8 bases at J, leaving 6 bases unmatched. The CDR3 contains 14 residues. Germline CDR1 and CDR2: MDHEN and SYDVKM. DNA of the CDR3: TGTGCCAGCAGTTTAACAGGGGTTACGGACACCATATATTTT. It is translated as CASSLTGVTDTIYF.

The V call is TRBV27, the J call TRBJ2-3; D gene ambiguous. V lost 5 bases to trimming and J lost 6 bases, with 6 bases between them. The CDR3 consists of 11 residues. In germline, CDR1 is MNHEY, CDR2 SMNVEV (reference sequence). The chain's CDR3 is CASSNRDTQYF. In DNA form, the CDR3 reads TGTGCCAGCAGTAATAGGGATACGCAGTATTTT.

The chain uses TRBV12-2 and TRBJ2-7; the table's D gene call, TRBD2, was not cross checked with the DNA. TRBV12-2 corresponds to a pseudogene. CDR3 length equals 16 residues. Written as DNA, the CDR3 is TGTGCAAGTCGCTCGGGACTAGCGGGGGCCTCCTACGAGCAGTACTTC. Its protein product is CASRSGLAGASYEQYF.